Listed below are T cell receptor beta chains from one sample, sequenced in a study of blood T cell repertoires in COVID-19. Clones were sequenced by immunoSEQ multiplex PCR, and TCRdb holds only the in-frame ones, with some missing. This sample has some 270,000 clones, with about 86% found just once. Material: peripheral blood. Receptors were obtained from a person between 65 and 79 years old with COVID-19, enrolled during active disease. Both conserved end residues are part of each CDR3. The D gene is left open where the match is weak.

CDR3 protein: CASSIHPVSSYNEQFF
CDR3 DNA: TGTGCCAGTAGTATTCACCCGGTGAGCTCCTACAATGAGCAGTTCTTC
J gene: TRBJ2-1
D gene: NA
V gene: TRBV19

CDR3 protein: CASNAGGERKGEQFF
CDR3 DNA: TGTGCCAGCAACGCGGGGGGGGAGAGAAAAGGTGAGCAGTTCTTC
J gene: TRBJ2-1
D gene: TRBD2
V gene: TRBV11-2

CDR3 protein: CASIYSGTNYGYTF
CDR3 DNA: TGTGCCAGCATCTATTCCGGGACAAACTATGGCTACACCTTC
J gene: TRBJ1-2
D gene: NA
V gene: TRBV2

CDR3 protein: CASSQTRGTEAFF
CDR3 DNA: TGTGCCAGCAGCCAAACTCGCGGGACTGAAGCTTTCTTT
J gene: TRBJ1-1
D gene: NA
V gene: TRBV3-1/TRBV3-2

CDR3 protein: CASSLSSGTGQETQYF
CDR3 DNA: TGTGCCAGCAGCCTTTCTAGCGGGACAGGCCAAGAGACCCAGTACTTC
J gene: TRBJ2-5
D gene: NA
V gene: TRBV11-3

CDR3 protein: CASNRGLGPGNTIYF
CDR3 DNA: TGTGCCAGCAACCGAGGATTGGGGCCTGGAAACACCATATATTTT
J gene: TRBJ1-3
D gene: NA
V gene: TRBV6-5

CDR3 protein: CASSRSTSGLRFTKNIQYF
CDR3 DNA: TGTGCCAGCAGCCGTTCGACTAGCGGGCTAAGGTTTACCAAAAACATTCAGTACTTC
J gene: TRBJ2-4
D gene: TRBD2
V gene: TRBV5-4

CDR3 protein: CASSMGGDTQYF
CDR3 DNA: TGTGCCAGCAGCATGGGGGGAGATACGCAGTATTTT
J gene: TRBJ2-3
D gene: NA
V gene: TRBV12-3/TRBV12-4

CDR3 protein: CASSARPGVGQPQHF
CDR3 DNA: TGTGCCAGCAGTGCCAGACCAGGGGTAGGGCAGCCCCAGCATTTT
J gene: TRBJ1-5
D gene: NA
V gene: TRBV6-4

CDR3 protein: CASSPLWLAGEAFF
CDR3 DNA: TGTGCCAGCAGCCCACTGTGGCTGGCGGGTGAAGCTTTCTTT
J gene: TRBJ1-1
D gene: NA
V gene: TRBV2

CDR3 protein: CTSSRTTGGFNYGYTF
CDR3 DNA: TGCACCAGCAGCCGAACGACAGGGGGATTTAACTATGGCTACACCTTC
J gene: TRBJ1-2
D gene: NA
V gene: TRBV1

CDR3 protein: CATSRDWGTFGREETQYF
CDR3 DNA: TGTGCCACCAGCAGAGATTGGGGGACATTTGGGCGGGAGGAGACCCAGTACTTC
J gene: TRBJ2-5
D gene: NA
V gene: TRBV15